The 2 T cell receptor beta chains below were found in one sample sequenced in a study of a mutant IDH1 vaccine in newly diagnosed glioma. For these receptors, no antigen is known. TCRdb keeps only in-frame clones here, not all; method: immunoSEQ multiplex PCR. The sample holds tens of thousands of clones, approximately 83% seen once. Time point specified: week 5, during vaccination. Every vaccination contained 300 ug of the mutant IDH1 20-mer peptide and was paired with topical imiquimod. This material consisted of PBMCs, taken from a glioma patient whose treatment included an IDH1 peptide vaccine. Receptors originate from a man in his forties or fifties with glioma.

V gene TRBV5-4 combines with J gene TRBJ1-1; D might be TRBD1 (5 bases). The CDR3 covers 15 residues. Germline assignment: CDR1 SGHNT and CDR2 YYREEE (reference sequence). Trimming left V 0 bases short and J 5 bases short, with 14 bases between. CDR3 coding DNA: TGTGCCAGCAGCTTGGGGGGAACAGGAGGAACTGAAGCTTTCTTT. Encoded protein: CASSLGGTGGTEAFF. Variable domain in full (rest from reference TRBV5-4 and TRBJ1-1): ETGVTQSPTHLIKTRGQQVTLRCSSQSGHNTVSWYQQALGQGPQFIFQYYREEENGRGNFPPRFSGLQFPNYSSELNVNALELDDSALYLCASSLGGTGGTEAFFGQGTRLTVV.

The chain uses TRBV6-1 and TRBJ2-7; 11 bases line up with TRBD2. This CDR3 region has 15 residues. CDR1 is MNHNS, CDR2 SASEGT, per germline. Trimming took 6 bases from V and 6 from J; bases not matched to a gene: 10. CDR3: CASSPATSGRSEQYF. CDR3 nucleotides: TGTGCCAGCAGCCCCGCAACTAGCGGGAGATCCGAGCAGTACTTC.